The 24 T cell receptor beta chains in this list originate from one sample, sequenced in a study of T cell changes during pregnancy in multiple sclerosis (dated by TCRdb to the late 2010s). Library generation was performed with the immunoSEQ multiplex PCR assay. TCRdb stores this immuneACCESS table with in-frame sequences only. Part of the clones is absent; in the studies checked, under half of the shortfall reflects unresolved V genes, and no reason is known for the rest. For this sample the table gives around 62,000 clones, of which 89% were detected only once. Jointly, the top ten make up under 3% of the sample. This specimen was peripheral blood, taken in the first trimester of pregnancy. The source of these receptors is a female donor with multiple sclerosis, enrolled in a pregnancy study.

The chain carries TRBV10-1 and TRBJ2-7, with D possibly being TRBD2 (6 bases). The V gene lost 3 bases and the J gene lost 2 bases, with 11 bases spanning the gap. The CDR3 contains 14 residues. Germline CDR1 and CDR2: WNHNN and SYGVQD (reference sequence). The CDR3: CASSDGGVTYEQYF. For the CDR3, the DNA is TGCGCCAGCAGTGACGGGGGAGTGACCTACGAGCAGTACTTC.

This chain's CDR3 is CASSPIRQGVLEQYF. Written as DNA, the CDR3 is TGTGCCAGCTCACCAATTCGGCAGGGGGTCCTCGAGCAGTACTTC. This chain links TRBV18 with TRBJ2-7; 7 bases are shared with TRBD1. The CDR3 is 15 residues long. Germline CDR1 KGHSH, CDR2 LQKENI. The J segment lost 6 bases and the V segment lost 2 bases, leaving 10 bases of the junction unmatched.

There are a few counts of this clone. This chain connects TRBV5-1 to TRBJ2-3; TRBD2 matches at 8 bases. The germline V gene encodes CDR1 SGHRS and CDR2 YFSETQ. This CDR3 has 13 amino acids. With 3 bases clipped from V and 6 bases from J, the junction kept 3 bases outside the gene matches. In DNA form, the CDR3 reads TGCGCCAGCAGCTCGCCGGGGGGGGATACGCAGTATTTT. Translating it yields CASSSPGGDTQYF. Filled out from reference TRBV5-1 and TRBJ2-3, the complete variable domain reads KAGVTQTPRYLIKTRGQQVTLSCSPISGHRSVSWYQQTPGQGLQFLFEYFSETQRNKGNFPGRFSGRQFSNSRSEMNVSTLELGDSALYLCASSSPGGDTQYFGPGTRLTVL.

The chain couples TRBV27 to TRBJ1-1; no clear D. CDR3 size: 15 residues. Germline loops: CDR1 MNHEY, CDR2 SMNVEV (reference sequence). V was shortened by 6 bases and J by 1 base, with 15 bases between the two germline ends. The CDR3 DNA follows: TGTGCCAGCAGACCTCGGAGGGCCGGGAACACTGAAGCTTTCTTT. It yields the protein CASRPRRAGNTEAFF.

V usage is TRBV6-1 and J usage is TRBJ1-5; maybe TRBD1 (5 bases). Trimming took off 5 bases at V and 11 bases at J, with 16 bases between the two ends. The germline V gene encodes CDR1 MNHNS and CDR2 SASEGT. This CDR3 is built from 13 residues. The CDR3 sequence is CASSRDSSGTQHF. For the CDR3, the DNA is TGTGCCAGCAGTCGGGACTCCTCTGGGACCCAGCATTTT.

In DNA, the CDR3 is TGTGCCAGCAGTGAAGCACCTGACAGGGGGCCGGCGAGCTACACCTTC. Protein product: CASSEAPDRGPASYTF. This chain links TRBV6-1 with TRBJ1-2; TRBD1 aligns across 10 bases. Germline CDR1 and CDR2: MNHNS and SASEGT. With 0 bases clipped from V and 9 bases from J, the junction kept 10 bases outside the gene matches. The CDR3 is 16 amino acids.

The J gene is TRBJ2-4, the V gene TRBV5-5; 10 positions agree with TRBD2. With 3 bases clipped from V and 1 base from J, the junction kept 16 bases outside the gene matches. The CDR3 consists of 20 residues. Germline V gives CDR1 SGHKS, CDR2 YYEKEE (reference sequence). CDR3 in DNA: TGTGCCAGCAGCTGGGCATTGAGTAGCGGGAGGTCGCAGGCCAAAAACATTCAGTACTTC. The encoded protein is CASSWALSSGRSQAKNIQYF.

This clone was recorded only once. V and J are TRBV7-9 and TRBJ1-4; 10 bases align to TRBD1. V gave up 1 base and J gave up 4 bases; unmatched junction bases: 6. Germline CDR1 and CDR2: SEHNR and FQNEAQ (reference sequence). The CDR3 covers 17 residues. DNA for the CDR3: TGTGCCAGCAGCTTAGGAGGGACAGGGGACGGTAATGAAAAACTGTTTTTT. Protein product: CASSLGGTGDGNEKLFF.

This clone turned up a few times. The chain recombines TRBV30 with TRBJ2-1; a possible D gene is TRBD2 (6 bases). The length of the CDR3 is 15 residues. V lost 4 bases, J lost 7 bases, and 20 bases lay in between. Germline-derived CDR1 and CDR2 are GTSNPN and SVGIG (reference sequence). Written as DNA, the CDR3 is TGTGCCTGGATTCGTGGGGGGATCCGGGAGAATGAGCAGTTCTTC. This codes for CAWIRGGIRENEQFF. The whole variable domain, filled in from reference TRBV30 and TRBJ2-1, reads SQTIHQWPATLVQPVGSPLSLECTVEGTSNPNLYWYRQAAGRGLQLLFYSVGIGQISSEVPQNLSASRPQDRQFILSSKKLLLSDSGFYLCAWIRGGIRENEQFFGPGTRLTVL.

The genes are TRBV30 and TRBJ1-1; the D gene is possibly TRBD1 (5 bases). CDR1 is GTSNPN, CDR2 SVGIG, per germline (reference sequence). The CDR3 runs to 14 residues. The V end was cut by 3 bases, the J end by 4 bases, with 15 bases between. Here the CDR3 DNA reads TGTGCCTGGAGCCTGGAAGGGGCGACCACTGAAGCTTTCTTT. Translating it yields CAWSLEGATTEAFF.

The table lists this clone with a few counts. The CDR3 loop is CASSFTGGTEAFF. The CDR3 coding sequence is TGTGCCAGCAGCTTTACAGGGGGCACTGAAGCTTTCTTT. The rearrangement uses TRBV7-2 and TRBJ1-1; TRBD1 matches 8 bases. CDR3 length equals 13 residues. V lost 3 bases and J lost 4; bases outside the gene matches: 1. Germline CDR1 reads SGHTA; CDR2 reads FQGNSA.

The chain is built from TRBV5-1 and TRBJ1-2, with D perhaps matching TRBD1 (6 bases). Germline V gives CDR1 SGHRS, CDR2 YFSETQ. There are 12 residues in the CDR3. Trimming took 4 bases from V and 6 from J, leaving 10 bases between them. The CDR3 protein is CASSPQGDGYTF. The CDR3 region has the DNA TGCGCCAGCAGCCCACAGGGAGATGGCTACACCTTC.

The chain is built from TRBV11-3 and TRBJ1-1; no clear D gene. Trimming removed 3 bases from V and 1 base from J, with 6 bases in between. Germline V lookup: CDR1 SGHNT, CDR2 YENEEA. The CDR3 runs to 13 residues. CDR3 sequence reads: CASSFSGNTEAFF. In DNA form, the CDR3 reads TGTGCCAGCAGCTTTTCCGGGAACACTGAAGCTTTCTTT.

The rearrangement uses TRBV2 and TRBJ1-1; 7 bases are shared with TRBD1. CDR1 SNHLY and CDR2 FYNNEI come from the germline V gene. This CDR3 contains 17 residues. V was clipped by 3 bases and J by 3 bases; unmatched bases: 13. The CDR3 protein is CASSEWGTAIPDTEAFF. For the CDR3, the DNA is TGTGCCAGCAGTGAGTGGGGGACAGCCATCCCGGACACTGAAGCTTTCTTT.

The chain recombines TRBV27 with TRBJ1-2; possible D gene TRBD1, 6 bases. CDR3 size: 15 residues. Germline values: CDR1 MNHEY, CDR2 SMNVEV (reference sequence). The germline V and J ends were trimmed by 4 bases and 4 bases, with 16 bases remaining between them. In nucleotides, the CDR3 is TGTGCCAGCAGTTATGCGGGGGGCCCCATCTATGGCTACACCTTC. Amino acid sequence: CASSYAGGPIYGYTF.

The genes are TRBV5-1 and TRBJ1-1; D unclear. Germline CDR1 SGHRS, CDR2 YFSETQ. The germline V and J ends were trimmed by 0 bases and 0 bases, with 12 bases remaining between them. This CDR3 has 16 amino acids. The CDR3 DNA reads as TGCGCCAGCAGCTTGGCGGCCGGAGCCATGAACACTGAAGCTTTCTTT. Translation: CASSLAAGAMNTEAFF.

The gene calls are TRBV7-2 and TRBJ2-1; TRBD2 matches 14 bases. After removal of 4 bases from V and 8 bases from J, the junction contained 4 bases not matched to a gene. From germline, CDR1 is SGHTA and CDR2 FQGNSA. The CDR3 covers 15 residues. The CDR3 nucleotides read TGTGCCAGCAGCTCGAGACTAGCGGGAGGGGATGAGCAGTTCTTC. Protein: CASSSRLAGGDEQFF.

This chain joins TRBV7-2 and TRBJ2-3, with 7 nucleotides matching TRBD1. The ends lost 3 bases at V and 0 bases at J; junction bases unmatched: 3. CDR3 length equals 15 residues. The germline CDR1 and CDR2 sequences are SGHTA and FQGNSA. The CDR3 DNA sequence: TGTGCCAGCAGCTTGGGACAGTCTAGCACAGATACGCAGTATTTT. Encoded protein: CASSLGQSSTDTQYF.

The rearrangement links TRBV7-9 to TRBJ1-2; tentative D call: TRBD1 (6 bases). CDR1 SEHNR and CDR2 FQNEAQ come from the germline V gene (reference sequence). CDR3 size: 11 residues. Trimming cost V 3 bases and J 13 bases, with 12 bases left between them. The CDR3 loop is CASSLARGCTF. Here the CDR3 DNA reads TGTGCCAGCAGCTTGGCCAGGGGATGCACCTTC.

In its sample, this clone was seen once. The chain joins TRBV7-5 to TRBJ2-7; TRBD2 reflects the table's D call only, with no check against the DNA. TRBV7-5 is classified as a pseudogene. This CDR3 is built from 15 residues. Here the CDR3 DNA reads TGTGTCAGAAGCTTATCGGCTAGCGGTACGAACGAGCAGTACTTC. Protein: CVRSLSASGTNEQYF.

This clone was found many times. The V and J genes are TRBV7-9 and TRBJ2-7, with a possible D match to TRBD1 (6 bases). The CDR3 is 13 residues long. V shed 5 bases and J shed 2 bases, with 10 bases lying between them. Germline V gene lookup returns CDR1 SEHNR and CDR2 FQNEAQ (reference sequence). CDR3 sequence: CASSPRTAYEQYF. The DNA for the CDR3 is TGTGCCAGCAGCCCCCGGACAGCCTACGAGCAGTACTTC.

The chain couples TRBV6-4 to TRBJ2-2; no firm D call. Looked up from germline, CDR1 is MRHNA and CDR2 is SNTAGT. The V and J ends lost 2 bases and 0 bases respectively, with 4 bases between them. The CDR3 sequence is 14 residues long. Here the CDR3 DNA reads TGTGCCAGCAGTGACACAGCGAACACCGGGGAGCTGTTTTTT. The encoded protein is CASSDTANTGELFF.

The V and J genes are TRBV5-1 and TRBJ2-5; D uncertain. The CDR3 covers 14 residues. The germline V and J ends were trimmed by 0 bases and 5 bases, with 11 bases remaining between them. Germline V gene sequence: CDR1 SGHRS, CDR2 YFSETQ. Here the CDR3 DNA reads TGCGCCAGCAGCTTGGGAAACCCCAGGGAGACCCAGTACTTC. Amino acid sequence: CASSLGNPRETQYF.

Here the CDR3 DNA reads TGTGCCTGGACTAGCGGGGGGGAGACCCAGTACTTC. Protein: CAWTSGGETQYF. V usage is TRBV30 and J usage is TRBJ2-5; 11 nucleotides match TRBD2. The CDR3 sequence is 12 residues long. Losses at the gene ends were 4 bases for V and 5 bases for J; bases not matched to a gene: 0. Germline lookup yields CDR1 GTSNPN and CDR2 SVGIG (reference sequence).